This TCR beta chain was captured by sequencing in a study of blood T cell repertoires in COVID-19. Study information: Specimens from acute and convalescent COVID-19 originated in the United States, Italy and Spain. T cells, B-cell-depleted T cells, or PBMCs supplied cDNA or gDNA.

J lost 6 bases, V lost 6 bases, and 4 bases had no gene match. The CDR3 consists of 13 residues. Germline V gene lookup returns CDR1 MDHEN and CDR2 SYDVKM. Under the authors' procedure: Nucleated cell counts were estimated from reference gene primer amplification. Generated by immunoSEQ multiplex PCR, the TCRdb table keeps only in-frame clones and is missing some. The V and J calls and clone size are taken from that table; D and trimming were inferred from the DNA. The data contain 200,000 to 300,000 clones, roughly 86% of them singletons. This sequence joins TRBV28 and TRBJ1-5; TRBD1 aligns across 8 bases. The source is a man in his fifties with acute or convalescent COVID-19. The specimen sequenced was peripheral blood. CDR3 sequence reads: CASRTGVSQPQHF. CDR3 coding DNA: TGTGCCAGCAGGACAGGGGTTAGTCAGCCCCAGCATTTT.